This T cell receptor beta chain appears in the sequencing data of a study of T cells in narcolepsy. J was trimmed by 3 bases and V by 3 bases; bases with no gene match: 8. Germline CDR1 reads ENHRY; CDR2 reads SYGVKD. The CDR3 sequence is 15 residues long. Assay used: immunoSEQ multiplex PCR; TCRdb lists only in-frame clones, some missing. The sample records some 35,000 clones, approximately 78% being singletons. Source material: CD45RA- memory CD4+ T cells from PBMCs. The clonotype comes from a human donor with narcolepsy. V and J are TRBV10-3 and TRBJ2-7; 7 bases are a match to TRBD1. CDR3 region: CAISDGQASLYEQYF. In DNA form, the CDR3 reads TGTGCCATCAGTGACGGACAGGCGTCCCTCTACGAGCAGTACTTC.